The 7 T cell receptor beta chains presented below share a single source sample, sequenced in a study of PD-1 blockade in classical Hodgkin lymphoma. Method: immunoSEQ multiplex PCR; TCRdb's copy keeps in-frame clones and lacks some. The table shows some 86,000 clones, with about nine tenths occurring only once. As to time point: cycle 4 day 1 (C4D1), after 5 to 7 weeks of nivolumab. Patients all relapsed after autologous stem cell transplantation, and there was variation in brentuximab vedotin exposure. This material consisted of peripheral blood mononuclear cells (PBMCs), taken before the fourth cycle of nivolumab. The receptors shown here come from a human donor with classical Hodgkin lymphoma.

The chain is built from TRBV6-5 and TRBJ2-7; no reliable D call. Trimming cost V 0 bases and J 3 bases, with 6 bases left between them. This CDR3 has 13 residues. Germline V gene sequence: CDR1 MNHEY, CDR2 SVGAGI. CDR3: CASSYSSFYEQYF. The CDR3 bases are TGTGCCAGCAGTTACTCAAGCTTCTACGAGCAGTACTTC.

This clone appeared a single time. The chain couples TRBV9 to TRBJ2-5; D gene ambiguous. Trimming took off 0 bases at V and 4 bases at J, with 13 bases between the two ends. The CDR3 runs to 15 residues. Germline CDR1 reads SGDLS; CDR2 reads YYNGEE. Here the CDR3 reads CASSVAGFIRETQYF. CDR3 nucleotide sequence: TGTGCCAGCAGCGTAGCGGGCTTCATCCGAGAGACCCAGTACTTC.

The chain couples TRBV13 to TRBJ2-7; TRBD2 matches 9 bases. CDR1 PRHDT and CDR2 FYEKMQ come from the germline V gene (reference sequence). The CDR3 runs to 16 residues. The V segment lost 1 base and the J segment 4 bases; nucleotides outside the gene matches: 8. The CDR3 loop is CASSLVTGSGGYEQYF. The CDR3 coding sequence is TGTGCCAGCAGCTTAGTAACGGGGAGCGGGGGGTACGAGCAGTACTTC.

This rearrangement joins TRBV5-6 to TRBJ1-4; D gene uncertain. This CDR3 spans 16 amino acids. Germline-derived CDR1 and CDR2 are SGHDT and YYEEEE. V was pared by 4 bases and J by 0 bases, with 13 bases between. DNA of the CDR3: TGTGCCAGCAGCCGAGGGCTCCTTACAACTAATGAAAAACTGTTTTTT. Amino acid sequence: CASSRGLLTTNEKLFF.

This clone was detected only a few times. The junction departs from the called germline gene at one end, perhaps through a read error. V usage is TRBV5-3 and J usage is TRBJ1-2; 7 bases are a match to TRBD1. Being an ORF, TRBV5-3 has a function that is uncertain. This CDR3 is 15 amino acids long. The CDR3 protein is CARSLASRGVADDAF. The CDR3 region has the DNA TGTGCCAGAAGCTTGGCTTCCAGGGGGGTGGCAGACGACGCCTTC.

The V call is TRBV5-4, the J call TRBJ2-6, with 7 bases lining up with TRBD2. Trimming took 4 bases from V and 0 from J; bases not matched to a gene: 4. This CDR3 has 16 amino acids. CDR1 SGHNT and CDR2 YYREEE come from the germline V gene (reference sequence). The DNA of the CDR3 is TGTGCCAGCAGCCAGGGCGGGGGCTCTGGGGCCAACGTCCTGACTTTC. Its translation: CASSQGGGSGANVLTF.

The chain couples TRBV6-6 to TRBJ2-2; TRBD1 agrees at 8 bases. V was pared by 6 bases and J by 2 bases, with 5 bases of the junction left unmatched. The CDR3 spans 15 residues. The V gene's germline CDR1 is MNHNY and CDR2 SVGAGI (reference sequence). The CDR3 reads CASRIGQGNTGELFF. CDR3 DNA sequence: TGTGCCAGCAGGATCGGACAGGGAAACACCGGGGAGCTGTTTTTT.